This TCR beta chain originates from a study of OX40 agonist ivuxolimab in advanced cancers. Across the whole study: Participants averaged approximately 65 years of age (range about 23 to 90) and were under 90% male. The eligibility criteria allowed prior anti-PD-1, anti-PD-L1 or anti-CTLA-4 therapy, and around 40% had some.

Study-wide results and caveats: Still undetermined is the antigen specificity of the expanded peripheral T cells.

Concerning this clone itself: No antigen is known for it.

Produced via immunoSEQ multiplex PCR; TCRdb's table is partial and in-frame only. The sample yields approximately 50,000 clones, over 70% seen once. Germline loops: CDR1 SEHNR, CDR2 FQNEAQ (reference sequence). Trimming left V 1 base short and J 4 bases short, with 9 bases between. The CDR3 length is 14 residues. The gene calls are TRBV7-9 and TRBJ2-3; D is ambiguous. This clonotype originated in an adult with an advanced solid tumor such as melanoma, head and neck, liver or kidney cancer. Specimen: CD4+ or CD8+ T cells sorted from blood, collected in a trial of the OX40 agonist ivuxolimab. Here the CDR3 DNA reads TGTGCCAGCAGCTTAGATCGGCAATCAGATACGCAGTATTTT. Encoded protein: CASSLDRQSDTQYF.